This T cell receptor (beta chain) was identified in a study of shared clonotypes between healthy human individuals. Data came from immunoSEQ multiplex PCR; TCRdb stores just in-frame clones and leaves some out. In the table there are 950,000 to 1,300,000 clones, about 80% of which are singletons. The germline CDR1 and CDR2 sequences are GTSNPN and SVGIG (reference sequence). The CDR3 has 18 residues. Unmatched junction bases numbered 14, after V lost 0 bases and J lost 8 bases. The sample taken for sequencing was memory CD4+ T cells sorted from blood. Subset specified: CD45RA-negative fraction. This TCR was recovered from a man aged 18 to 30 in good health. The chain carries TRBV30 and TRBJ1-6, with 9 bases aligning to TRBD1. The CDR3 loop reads CAWSVQRDRASRDSPLHF. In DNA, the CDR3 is TGTGCCTGGAGTGTACAACGGGACAGGGCCAGCCGTGATTCACCCCTCCACTTT.